This TCR beta chain is from a study of identical twins. Regarding the study as a whole: Out-of-frame alpha sequences common to twins exhibited a surplus of low generation probability.

Via MiXCR, TCRdb re-called the 5' RACE reads, giving one row per CDR3 protein. The sample lists over 600,000 distinct CDR3 sequences; about 20% were seen once. As to this clonotype: Its antigen is unknown.

Trimming stripped 10 bases from V and 7 bases from J, with 23 bases between. Germline V CDR1 and CDR2: MNHEY, SMNVEV (reference sequence). This CDR3 has 15 amino acids. The same sample was also used in a study of T cells expressing NK-cell markers. That source adds: Sorted CD3+CD56-NKG2C+, CD3+CD56+NKG2C- and CD3+CD56+NKG2C+ T cells were the source of the TCR beta repertoires.

This chain uses TRBV27 with TRBJ2-1; D gene ambiguous. The sequenced material came from PBMCs. This TCR came from a woman aged 18-35 years in good health. Here the CDR3 DNA reads TGTGCCACCCGACCCCCAACAGCGTTCGGGAATGAGCAGTTCTTC. Its protein is CATRPPTAFGNEQFF.